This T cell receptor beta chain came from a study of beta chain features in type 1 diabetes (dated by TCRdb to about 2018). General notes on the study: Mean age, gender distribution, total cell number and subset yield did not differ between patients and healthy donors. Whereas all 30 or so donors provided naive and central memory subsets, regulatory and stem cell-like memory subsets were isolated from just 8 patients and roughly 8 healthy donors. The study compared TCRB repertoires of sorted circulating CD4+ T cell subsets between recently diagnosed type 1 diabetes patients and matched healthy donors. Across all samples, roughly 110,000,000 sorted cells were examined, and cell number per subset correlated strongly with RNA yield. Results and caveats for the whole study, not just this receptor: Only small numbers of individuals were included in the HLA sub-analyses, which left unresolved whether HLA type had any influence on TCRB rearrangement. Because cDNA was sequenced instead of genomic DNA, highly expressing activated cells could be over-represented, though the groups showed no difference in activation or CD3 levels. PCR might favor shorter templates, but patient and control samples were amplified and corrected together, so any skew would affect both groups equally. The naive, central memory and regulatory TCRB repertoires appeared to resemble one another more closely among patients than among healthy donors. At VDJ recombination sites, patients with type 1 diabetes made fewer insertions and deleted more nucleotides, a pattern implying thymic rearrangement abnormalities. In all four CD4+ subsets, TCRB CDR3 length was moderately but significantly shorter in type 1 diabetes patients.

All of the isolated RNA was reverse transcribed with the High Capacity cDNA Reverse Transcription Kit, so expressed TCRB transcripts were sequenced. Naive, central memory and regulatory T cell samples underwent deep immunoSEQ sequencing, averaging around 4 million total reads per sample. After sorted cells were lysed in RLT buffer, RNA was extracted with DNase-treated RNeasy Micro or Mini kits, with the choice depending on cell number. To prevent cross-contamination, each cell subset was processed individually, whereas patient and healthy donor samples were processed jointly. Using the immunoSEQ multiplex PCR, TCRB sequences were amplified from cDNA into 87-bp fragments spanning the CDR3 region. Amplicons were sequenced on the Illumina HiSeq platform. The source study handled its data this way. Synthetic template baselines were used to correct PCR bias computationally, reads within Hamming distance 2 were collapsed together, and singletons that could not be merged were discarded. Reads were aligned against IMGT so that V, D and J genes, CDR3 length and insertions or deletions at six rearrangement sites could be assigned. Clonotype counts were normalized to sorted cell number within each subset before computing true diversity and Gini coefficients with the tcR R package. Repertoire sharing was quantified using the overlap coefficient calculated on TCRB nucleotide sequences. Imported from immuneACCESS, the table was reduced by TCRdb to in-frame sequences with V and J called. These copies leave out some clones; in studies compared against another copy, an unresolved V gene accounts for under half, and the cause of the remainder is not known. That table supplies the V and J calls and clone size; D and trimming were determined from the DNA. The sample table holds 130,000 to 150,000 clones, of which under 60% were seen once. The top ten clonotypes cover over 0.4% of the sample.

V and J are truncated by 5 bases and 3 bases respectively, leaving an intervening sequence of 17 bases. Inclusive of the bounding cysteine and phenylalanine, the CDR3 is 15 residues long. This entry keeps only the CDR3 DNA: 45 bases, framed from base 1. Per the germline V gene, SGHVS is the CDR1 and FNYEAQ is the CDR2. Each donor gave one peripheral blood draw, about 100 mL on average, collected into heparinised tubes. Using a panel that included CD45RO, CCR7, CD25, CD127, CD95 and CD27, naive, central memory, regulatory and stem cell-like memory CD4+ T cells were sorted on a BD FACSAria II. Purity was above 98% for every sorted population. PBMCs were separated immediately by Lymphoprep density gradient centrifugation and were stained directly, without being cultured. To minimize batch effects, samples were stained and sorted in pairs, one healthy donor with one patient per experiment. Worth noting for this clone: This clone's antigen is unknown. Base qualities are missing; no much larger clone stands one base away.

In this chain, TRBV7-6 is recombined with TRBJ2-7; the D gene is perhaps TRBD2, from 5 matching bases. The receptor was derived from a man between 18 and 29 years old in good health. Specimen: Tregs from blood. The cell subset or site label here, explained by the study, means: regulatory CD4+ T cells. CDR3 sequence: CASSPIPGGGYEQYF. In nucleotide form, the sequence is TGTGCCAGCAGCCCCATCCCCGGAGGAGGCTACGAGCAGTACTTC.